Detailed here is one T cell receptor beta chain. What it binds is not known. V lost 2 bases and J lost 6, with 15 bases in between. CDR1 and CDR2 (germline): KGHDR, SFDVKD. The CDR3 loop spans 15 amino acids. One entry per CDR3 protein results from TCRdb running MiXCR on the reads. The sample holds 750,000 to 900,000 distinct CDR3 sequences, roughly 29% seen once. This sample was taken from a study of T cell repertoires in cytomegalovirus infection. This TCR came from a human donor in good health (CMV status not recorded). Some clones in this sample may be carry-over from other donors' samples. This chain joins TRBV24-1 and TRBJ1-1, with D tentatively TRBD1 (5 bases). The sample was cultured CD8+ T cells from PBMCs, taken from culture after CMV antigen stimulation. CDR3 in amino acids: CATSDSRDHESEAFF. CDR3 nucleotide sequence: TGTGCCACCAGTGATTCGAGGGACCACGAATCTGAAGCTTTCTTT.